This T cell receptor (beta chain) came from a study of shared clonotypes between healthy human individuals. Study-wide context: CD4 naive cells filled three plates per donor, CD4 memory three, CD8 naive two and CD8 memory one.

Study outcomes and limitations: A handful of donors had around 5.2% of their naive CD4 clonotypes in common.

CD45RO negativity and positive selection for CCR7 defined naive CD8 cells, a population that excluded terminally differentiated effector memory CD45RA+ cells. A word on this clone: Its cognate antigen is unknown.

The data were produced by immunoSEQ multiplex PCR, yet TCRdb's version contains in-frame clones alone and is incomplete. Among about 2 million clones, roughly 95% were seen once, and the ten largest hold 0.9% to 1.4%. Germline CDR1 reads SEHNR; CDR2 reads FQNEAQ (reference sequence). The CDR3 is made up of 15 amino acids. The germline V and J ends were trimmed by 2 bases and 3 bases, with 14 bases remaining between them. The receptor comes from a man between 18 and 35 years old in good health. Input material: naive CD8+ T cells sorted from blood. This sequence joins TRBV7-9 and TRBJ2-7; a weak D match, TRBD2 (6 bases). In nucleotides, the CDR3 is TGTGCCAGCAGCTTACTGGGGGGTGAGCTCTACGAGCAGTACTTC. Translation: CASSLLGGELYEQYF.